This entry lists 18 T cell receptor beta chains sequenced from one sample in a study of T cell responses to AZD1222 COVID-19 vaccine. Method: immunoSEQ multiplex PCR; TCRdb's copy keeps in-frame clones and lacks some. The sample lists about 190,000 clones, roughly 90% occurring once. Sequencing used peripheral blood, obtained on day 0 of AZD1222 vaccination. The receptor source for this set is an adult in good health.

The V gene is TRBV29-1, the J gene TRBJ2-1, with a possible D match to TRBD2 (6 bases). The V gene's germline CDR1 is SQVTM and CDR2 ANQGSEA. V was pared by 5 bases and J by 1 base, with 9 bases between. The CDR3 sequence is 13 residues long. Here the CDR3 reads CSVSGTSYNEQFF. CDR3 sequence (DNA): TGCAGCGTTTCCGGGACTTCCTACAATGAGCAGTTCTTC.

V usage is TRBV6-4 and J usage is TRBJ1-1; D not resolved. Germline V gene data show CDR1 as MRHNA and CDR2 as SNTAGT. The CDR3 covers 13 residues. Trimming took 2 bases from V and 1 from J, leaving 5 bases between them. In DNA, the CDR3 is TGTGCCAGCAGTGACGGGGAGAACACTGAAGCTTTCTTT. It specifies CASSDGENTEAFF.

The chain combines TRBV6-2 or TRBV6-3 with TRBJ2-1; 10 bases line up with TRBD1. Looked up from germline, CDR1 is MNHEY and CDR2 is SVGEGT. The CDR3 consists of 15 residues. The V segment lost 5 bases and the J segment 9 bases; nucleotides outside the gene matches: 10. Here the CDR3 reads CASSNRDRGGVEQFF. In DNA form, the CDR3 reads TGTGCCAGCAGTAACCGGGACAGGGGAGGCGTTGAGCAGTTCTTC.

The J gene is TRBJ2-5, the V gene TRBV5-6; tentative D call: TRBD1 (5 bases). Germline V gives CDR1 SGHDT, CDR2 YYEEEE. This CDR3 comprises 14 residues. Between the trimmed V and J ends, which lost 4 bases and 1 base, there was a span of 11 bases. DNA for the CDR3: TGTGCCAGCAGCCCCCTAGGGGCCCAAGAGACCCAGTACTTC. This gives the protein CASSPLGAQETQYF.

The CDR3 DNA is TGTGCCAGCAGCTTAGGGGTGACGTTCGCGCAGTATTTT. Its translation: CASSLGVTFAQYF. The chain recombines TRBV11-3 with TRBJ2-3; D is unresolved. The ends were cut back, 1 base at V and 10 bases at J, with 12 bases in the middle. Germline V gene sequence: CDR1 SGHNT, CDR2 YENEEA. CDR3 length: 13 amino acids.

V is TRBV19 and J is TRBJ1-1, with D perhaps matching TRBD1 (5 bases). The CDR3 is 17 amino acids. From germline, CDR1 is LNHDA and CDR2 SQIVND (reference sequence). The V and J ends lost 5 bases and 1 base respectively, with 20 bases between them. The CDR3 sequence: CASSQGVAGTANTEAFF. As DNA, the CDR3 is TGTGCCAGTAGTCAAGGGGTTGCAGGCACAGCGAACACTGAAGCTTTCTTT.

This clone was found once. V gene TRBV19 combines with J gene TRBJ1-6; a weak D match, TRBD1 (5 bases). CDR3 length: 16 residues. Germline CDR1 reads LNHDA; CDR2 reads SQIVND (reference sequence). Trimming took off 6 bases at V and 7 bases at J, with 19 bases between the two ends. For the CDR3, the DNA is TGTGCCAGTAGGACTAGGGGAAGGGAAACCAATTCACCCCTCCACTTT. Translating gives CASRTRGRETNSPLHF. Drawing the rest from reference TRBV19 and TRBJ1-6, the complete variable domain is DGGITQSPKYLFRKEGQNVTLSCEQNLNHDAMYWYRQDPGQGLRLIYYSQIVNDFQKGDIAEGYSVSREKKESFPLTVTSAQKNPTAFYLCASRTRGRETNSPLHFGNGTRLTVT.

In its sample, this clone was seen once. This chain joins TRBV6-5 and TRBJ2-7; D uncertain. Germline values: CDR1 MNHEY, CDR2 SVGAGI. Trimming stripped 2 bases from V and 2 bases from J, with 10 bases between. The CDR3 contains 14 residues. CDR3 sequence (DNA): TGTGCCAGCAGTTACGGGCAGGCACCCTACGAGCAGTACTTC. This translates into CASSYGQAPYEQYF.

The rearrangement joins TRBV6-5 to TRBJ2-5; 8 positions match TRBD1. The germline V gene encodes CDR1 MNHEY and CDR2 SVGAGI. The CDR3 is 14 amino acids. The V gene end was trimmed by 5 bases and the J gene end by 1 base; junction bases not matched to a gene: 3. This chain's CDR3 is CASSRTGSQETQYF. The CDR3 region has the DNA TGTGCCAGCAGTAGGACAGGGAGCCAAGAGACCCAGTACTTC.

The chain combines TRBV29-1 with TRBJ2-5; 8 nucleotides align to TRBD1. Germline lookup yields CDR1 SQVTM and CDR2 ANQGSEA. The CDR3 runs 14 residues. V lost 6 bases to trimming and J lost 4 bases; unmatched junction nucleotides: 10. CDR3 residues: CSVRTGLSVETQYF. The CDR3 region has the DNA TGCAGCGTCCGGACAGGGCTTTCCGTAGAGACCCAGTACTTC.

The V call is TRBV10-3, the J call TRBJ1-1; TRBD1 aligns across 7 bases. The V gene's germline CDR1 is ENHRY and CDR2 SYGVKD. This CDR3 has 13 amino acids. V trimming: 10 bases; J trimming: 1 base; junction bases outside the gene matches: 6. The CDR3 loop is CANRQGQNTEAFF. CDR3 nucleotides: TGTGCCAACCGACAGGGCCAGAACACTGAAGCTTTCTTT.

This sequence joins TRBV18 and TRBJ1-1, with D possibly being TRBD1 (5 bases). Germline V CDR1 and CDR2: KGHSH, LQKENI. Trimming removed 5 bases at V and 1 base at J, with 14 bases between. This CDR3 has 15 residues. This CDR3 reads CASSATQGGNTEAFF. As DNA, the CDR3 is TGTGCCAGCTCAGCCACGCAGGGTGGGAACACTGAAGCTTTCTTT.

This clone was observed a single time. The chain couples TRBV27 to TRBJ2-3, with 8 positions matching TRBD1. Germline CDR1 is MNHEY and CDR2 is SMNVEV (reference sequence). CDR3 length: 17 residues. V dropped 5 bases and J dropped 1; count of bases not matched to a gene: 11. Written as DNA, the CDR3 is TGTGCCAGCAGTCGAGTTCAGGGGGCCCAGGGCACAGATACGCAGTATTTT. This gives the protein CASSRVQGAQGTDTQYF.

V and J are TRBV19 and TRBJ1-5; 9 bases fit TRBD1. Germline V gene sequence: CDR1 LNHDA, CDR2 SQIVND (reference sequence). V shed 5 bases, J shed 3 bases, and the junction held 8 bases outside the gene matches. The CDR3 is 16 amino acids. DNA of the CDR3: TGTGCCAGTAGTGGGTGGGGACAGGGAACCAATCAGCCCCAGCATTTT. Amino acid sequence: CASSGWGQGTNQPQHF.

This clone has only one observation. The V and J genes are TRBV19 and TRBJ2-7; D may be TRBD1 or TRBD2 (5 bases each). Between the trimmed V and J ends, which lost 5 bases and 0 bases, there was a span of 17 bases. This CDR3 is 16 amino acids long. CDR1 LNHDA and CDR2 SQIVND come from the germline V gene (reference sequence). As DNA, the CDR3 is TGTGCCAGTAGTCAAACCGGGACGGGGAGCTCCTACGAGCAGTACTTC. Its translation: CASSQTGTGSSYEQYF.

This chain connects TRBV27 to TRBJ1-1; tentatively, D is TRBD1 (5 bases). Trimming shortened V by 5 bases and J by 0 bases, and 10 bases separated the two germline ends. Germline V lookup: CDR1 MNHEY, CDR2 SMNVEV (reference sequence). The CDR3 has 14 amino acids. This CDR3 is CASSPGTLNTEAFF. In DNA, the CDR3 is TGTGCCAGCAGTCCCGGGACCCTGAACACTGAAGCTTTCTTT.

The V gene is TRBV10-3, the J gene TRBJ1-2; D remains ambiguous. CDR1 ENHRY and CDR2 SYGVKD come from the germline V gene. The V and J ends lost 0 bases and 7 bases respectively, with 3 bases between them. The CDR3 covers 11 residues. CDR3 loop: CAISESGGYTF. Here the CDR3 DNA reads TGTGCCATCAGTGAGTCGGGTGGCTACACCTTC.

V and J are TRBV7-2 and TRBJ2-1; 9 nucleotides match TRBD2. V shed 0 bases and J 8 bases; nucleotides not matched to a gene: 8. Germline assignment: CDR1 SGHTA and CDR2 FQGNSA. The CDR3 is made up of 16 amino acids. CDR3 in amino acids: CASSLAGGRAVHEQFF. As DNA, the CDR3 is TGTGCCAGCAGCTTAGCTGGCGGGAGGGCTGTCCATGAGCAGTTCTTC.